This is a list of T cell receptor beta chains from one sample in a study of blood T cell repertoires in COVID-19. Assay used: immunoSEQ multiplex PCR; TCRdb lists only in-frame clones, some missing. The table has a few hundred thousand clones, roughly 84% seen once. The sequenced sample consisted of peripheral blood. Receptors originate from a human donor in a cohort sampled during active COVID-19. CDR3s include the opening cysteine and the closing phenylalanine or tryptophan. D genes are given only for firm matches. Not all rows give a size; the values are once, few, many and, for expanded clones, a class.

clone size	J gene	D gene	V gene	CDR3 DNA	CDR3 protein
NA	TRBJ2-2	TRBD2	TRBV11-2	TGTGCCAGCAGCTTAGACTGGGAGCGGGGATCGAACACCGGGGAGCTGTTTTTT	CASSLDWERGSNTGELFF
NA	TRBJ2-7	NA	TRBV7-2	TGTGCCAGCAGCTGGGGGCCGGGGGGCTACGAGCAGTACTTC	CASSWGPGGYEQYF
NA	TRBJ2-7	NA	TRBV4-2	TGTGCCAGCAGCCAAGATCGTCTAGGTTACGAGCAGTACTTC	CASSQDRLGYEQYF
once	TRBJ2-3	TRBD2	TRBV6-2/TRBV6-3	TGTGCCAGCAGTTACTGGGGGACTAGCGCGGTCGGCACAGATACGCAGTATTTT	CASSYWGTSAVGTDTQYF
once	TRBJ2-1	NA	TRBV6-4	TGTGCCAGCAGCGGGCTAAGAGGGAATGAGCAGTTCTTC	CASSGLRGNEQFF
NA	TRBJ2-3	TRBD2	TRBV28	TGTGCCAGCAGTTCCCCCACGACTAGCGGGACGCAGTATTTT	CASSSPTTSGTQYF
NA	TRBJ2-1	NA	TRBV5-1	TGCGCCAGCAGCTTGAGCGGTTCTCGGGAGCAGTTCTTC	CASSLSGSREQFF
NA	TRBJ2-3	NA	TRBV5-1	TGCGCCAGCAGCTTGGATACTAGCACAGATACGCAGTATTTT	CASSLDTSTDTQYF
few	TRBJ2-1	TRBD2	TRBV7-9	TGTGCCAGCAGCTTATCCCCAGCGGGAGAAATGCAGAAAGGTGAGCAGTTCTTC	CASSLSPAGEMQKGEQFF
NA	TRBJ2-1	NA	TRBV20-1	TGCAGTGCTCAGGTTCCCAATGAGCAGTTCTTC	CSAQVPNEQFF
NA	TRBJ2-7	NA	TRBV14	TGTGCCAGCAGCCAATTATCCGCATTCGGTTTGCACTTC	CASSQLSAFGLHF
NA	TRBJ2-2	TRBD2	TRBV7-2	TGTGCCAGCAGCTCCAGGACTAGCGGGTCCTCCAAAGGGGAGCTGTTTTTT	CASSSRTSGSSKGELFF
once	TRBJ1-1	NA	TRBV6-5	TGTGCCAGCAGTTACTCGTGGGGGCGGGAGACTGAAGCTTTCTTT	CASSYSWGRETEAFF
NA	TRBJ2-7	NA	TRBV5-1	TGCGCCAGCAGCTTGGGCTCCGACAGTTCCGAGCAGTACTTC	CASSLGSDSSEQYF
NA	TRBJ1-1	NA	TRBV18	TGTGCCAGCTCACCCAGGGAGGGTGAAGCTTTCTTT	CASSPREGEAFF
NA	TRBJ2-2	NA	TRBV11-2	TGTGCCAGCAGCTTAAACTCGGGGGGCGTGGAGCTGTTTTTT	CASSLNSGGVELFF
NA	TRBJ1-2	TRBD1	TRBV5-4	TGTGCCAGCAGGGGGACAGTAGATGACGATGGCTACACCTTC	CASRGTVDDDGYTF
once	TRBJ2-3	TRBD2	TRBV4-1	TGCGCCAGCAGCCAAGAGCGGGGGGGCCCAGATACGCAGTATTTT	CASSQERGGPDTQYF
NA	TRBJ2-7	NA	TRBV9	TGTGCCAGCAGCCCCCTGGCAGGAGGCTACGAGCAGTACTTC	CASSPLAGGYEQYF
NA	TRBJ2-7	TRBD1	TRBV9	TGTGCCAGCAGCGAAGACCCGGGACAGGGAGCCCACGAGCAGTACTTC	CASSEDPGQGAHEQYF
few	TRBJ2-1	NA	TRBV3-1/TRBV3-2	TGTGCCAGCAGCCAAGCTGGTAGAATTAATGAGCAGTTCTTC	CASSQAGRINEQFF
NA	TRBJ2-1	TRBD1	TRBV28	TGTGCCAGCAGAGGGACAGGGGTGCAGTTCTTC	CASRGTGVQFF
NA	TRBJ2-1	NA	TRBV24-1	TGTGCCACCAGTGATCAGGGTCCTCCCCCCAATGAGCAGTTCTTC	CATSDQGPPPNEQFF
once	TRBJ1-6	NA	TRBV7-2	TGTGCCAGCAGCCTCAGACAGAGCTCCTATAATTCACCCCTCCACTTT	CASSLRQSSYNSPLHF
few	TRBJ2-3	NA	TRBV4-1	TGCGCCAGCAGCCAAGACGGGCCCTTCACAGGGTATACTAGCACAGATACGCAGTATTTT	CASSQDGPFTGYTSTDTQYF
NA	TRBJ1-5	TRBD1	TRBV6-2/TRBV6-3	TGTGCCAGCAGCCCCGGGGGGTCAGGGGGCGCTTATCAGCCCCAGCATTTT	CASSPGGSGGAYQPQHF
NA	TRBJ1-1	NA	TRBV7-9	TGTGCCAGCAGCTTAGTCTCGGGGTGGCTCACTGAAGCTTTCTTT	CASSLVSGWLTEAFF
NA	TRBJ1-2	NA	TRBV7-8	TGTGCCAGCAGCTTAGACGGGGGTGTGAGTGGCTACACCTTC	CASSLDGGVSGYTF
NA	TRBJ1-2	NA	TRBV19	TGTGCCAGTAGTACCCTTAACTATGGCTACACCTTC	CASSTLNYGYTF
NA	TRBJ2-7	TRBD1	TRBV5-1	TGCGCCAGCAGCTTGGCCAATTTAGGGGACAGCTCCTACGAGCAGTACTTC	CASSLANLGDSSYEQYF
NA	TRBJ1-1	NA	TRBV27	TGTGCCAGCAGTGCCTCCCGGGACACTGAAGCTTTCTTT	CASSASRDTEAFF
NA	TRBJ1-1	NA	TRBV5-1	TGCGCCAGCAGCCCGAATGGGGGGGGGAACATGAACACTGAAGCTTTCTTT	CASSPNGGGNMNTEAFF
NA	TRBJ2-5	TRBD1	TRBV5-6	TGTGCCAGCAGCTTGGATGATGGGACAGTGGAGACCCAGTACTTC	CASSLDDGTVETQYF
NA	TRBJ1-1	TRBD1	TRBV7-2	TGTGCCAGCAGCTTAGTTGGGGCGGGACAGGGGTTTCACACTGAAGCTTTCTTT	CASSLVGAGQGFHTEAFF
once	TRBJ2-7	NA	TRBV6-2/TRBV6-3	TGTGCCAGCAGTTATCCAGGGCGCTACGAGCAGTACTTC	CASSYPGRYEQYF
NA	TRBJ1-2	NA	TRBV6-5	TGTGCCAGCAGTTACCGGCACAGGGTCGGAGGCTACACCTTC	CASSYRHRVGGYTF
NA	TRBJ2-4	TRBD1	TRBV9	TGTGCCAGCGGACCGGGACAGGAGAACATTCAGTACTTC	CASGPGQENIQYF
NA	TRBJ2-3	TRBD2	TRBV5-4	TGTGCCAGCAGCCGCAACAGCCTAACTAGCGGGGGGGCCCAGGGAGATACGCAGTATTTT	CASSRNSLTSGGAQGDTQYF
NA	TRBJ2-1	TRBD2	TRBV18	TGTGCCAGCTCCCCAGGATCGCTAGCGGGAAGAAACTACAATGAGCAGTTCTTC	CASSPGSLAGRNYNEQFF
NA	TRBJ1-1	TRBD1	TRBV19	TGTGCCAGTAGTGACGGAGGACAGGGTGTCACTGAAGCTTTCTTT	CASSDGGQGVTEAFF
NA	TRBJ1-3	TRBD1	TRBV9	TGTGCCAGCTCAGTATCCGACAGGGTCCTCGGAAACACCATATATTTT	CASSVSDRVLGNTIYF
NA	TRBJ1-2	TRBD1	TRBV28	TGTGCCAGCAGCCAAGCCCTCGACAGGGTGGGAGGCTACACCTTC	CASSQALDRVGGYTF
few	TRBJ1-4	TRBD1	TRBV19	TGTGCCAGTAGTATGGATATACAGGGGAAACTGTTTTTT	CASSMDIQGKLFF
NA	TRBJ1-1	NA	TRBV9	TGTGCCAGCAGCCCGGTTCGAGGGAACACTGAAGCTTTCTTT	CASSPVRGNTEAFF
NA	TRBJ1-3	NA	TRBV19	TGTGCCAGTAGCCCCGGACAGTTCACCTCTGGAAACACCATATATTTT	CASSPGQFTSGNTIYF
NA	TRBJ2-1	NA	TRBV19	TGTGCCAGTAAGAGGAGTGGGGCGGGGGCCAACAATGAGCAGTTCTTC	CASKRSGAGANNEQFF
NA	TRBJ2-1	TRBD2	TRBV5-1	TGCGCCAGCAGCCCAAGACTAGCGAGGTACAATGAGCAGTTCTTC	CASSPRLARYNEQFF
NA	TRBJ2-5	TRBD2	TRBV4-2	TGTGCCAGCAGCCCCAGGGGTAGCGGGGGGAACCAAGAGACCCAGTACTTC	CASSPRGSGGNQETQYF
NA	TRBJ2-3	TRBD1	TRBV19	TGTGCCAGTAGGGGGATGGACAGGGGGCTAGCAGATACGCAGTATTTT	CASRGMDRGLADTQYF
NA	TRBJ2-5	NA	TRBV28	TGTGCCAGCAGTTCGGGGGGCCCTCAAGAGACCCAGTACTTC	CASSSGGPQETQYF
NA	TRBJ2-1	TRBD2	TRBV7-9	TGTGCCAGCAGCCCACCGTTAGGGACTAGCGCCTACAATGAGCAGTTCTTC	CASSPPLGTSAYNEQFF
few	TRBJ2-7	TRBD2	TRBV19	TGTGCCAGTAGTATGGGGCCCGGGGGAGGGGCCAACGAGCAGTACTTC	CASSMGPGGGANEQYF